The clone carrying this T cell receptor (beta chain) has a single count. These data originate in a study of cytomegalovirus exposure and HLA in healthy donors. The ends lost 6 bases at V and 4 bases at J; junction bases unmatched: 4. The CDR3 is made up of 13 amino acids. The germline V gene encodes CDR1 MGHDK and CDR2 SYGVNS. The study ran its PCR with 60 Vbeta and 13 Jbeta primers. TCRdb keeps only in-frame clones here, not all; method: immunoSEQ multiplex PCR. Of about 170,000 clones listed, 84% are singletons. The chain links TRBV25-1 to TRBJ2-3, with 7 bases lining up with TRBD1. This clonotype was sampled from a boy aged 2-15 years in good health and CMV-seronegative. Material: PBMCs. The CDR3 sequence is CASSKTGADTQYF. CDR3 bases: TGTGCCAGCAGCAAAACAGGGGCAGATACGCAGTATTTT. Combining the CDR3 with reference TRBV25-1 and TRBJ2-3 gives the whole variable domain EADIYQTPRYLVIGTGKKITLECSQTMGHDKMYWYQQDPGMELHLIHYSYGVNSTEKGDLSSESTVSRIRTEHFPLTLESARPSHTSQYLCASSKTGADTQYFGPGTRLTVL.